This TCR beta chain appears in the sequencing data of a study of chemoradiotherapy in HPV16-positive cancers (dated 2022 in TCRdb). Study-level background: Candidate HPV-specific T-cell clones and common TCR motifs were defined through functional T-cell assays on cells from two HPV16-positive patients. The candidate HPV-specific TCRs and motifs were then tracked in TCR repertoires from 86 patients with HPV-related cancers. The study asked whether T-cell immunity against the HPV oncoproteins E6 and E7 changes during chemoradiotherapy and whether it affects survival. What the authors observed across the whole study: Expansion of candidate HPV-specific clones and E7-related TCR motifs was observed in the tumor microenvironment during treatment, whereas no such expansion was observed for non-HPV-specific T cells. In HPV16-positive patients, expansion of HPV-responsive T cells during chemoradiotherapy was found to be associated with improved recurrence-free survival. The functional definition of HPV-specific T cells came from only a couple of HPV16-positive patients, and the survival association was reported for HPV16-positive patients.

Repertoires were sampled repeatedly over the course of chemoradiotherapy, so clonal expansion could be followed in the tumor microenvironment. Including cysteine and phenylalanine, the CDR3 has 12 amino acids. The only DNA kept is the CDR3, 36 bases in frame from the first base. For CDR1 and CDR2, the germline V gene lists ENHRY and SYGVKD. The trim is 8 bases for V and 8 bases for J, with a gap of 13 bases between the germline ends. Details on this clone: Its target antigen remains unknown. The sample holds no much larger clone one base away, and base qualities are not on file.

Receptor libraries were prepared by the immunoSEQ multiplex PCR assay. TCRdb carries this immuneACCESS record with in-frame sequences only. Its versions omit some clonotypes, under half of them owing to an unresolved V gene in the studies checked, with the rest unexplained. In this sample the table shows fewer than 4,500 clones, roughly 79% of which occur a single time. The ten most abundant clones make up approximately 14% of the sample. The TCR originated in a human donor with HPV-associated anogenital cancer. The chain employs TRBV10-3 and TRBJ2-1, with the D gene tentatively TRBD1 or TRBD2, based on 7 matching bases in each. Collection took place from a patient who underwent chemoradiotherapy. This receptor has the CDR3 CAIRGGGDEQFF. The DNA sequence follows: TGTGCCATCCGGGGAGGGGGCGATGAGCAGTTCTTC.